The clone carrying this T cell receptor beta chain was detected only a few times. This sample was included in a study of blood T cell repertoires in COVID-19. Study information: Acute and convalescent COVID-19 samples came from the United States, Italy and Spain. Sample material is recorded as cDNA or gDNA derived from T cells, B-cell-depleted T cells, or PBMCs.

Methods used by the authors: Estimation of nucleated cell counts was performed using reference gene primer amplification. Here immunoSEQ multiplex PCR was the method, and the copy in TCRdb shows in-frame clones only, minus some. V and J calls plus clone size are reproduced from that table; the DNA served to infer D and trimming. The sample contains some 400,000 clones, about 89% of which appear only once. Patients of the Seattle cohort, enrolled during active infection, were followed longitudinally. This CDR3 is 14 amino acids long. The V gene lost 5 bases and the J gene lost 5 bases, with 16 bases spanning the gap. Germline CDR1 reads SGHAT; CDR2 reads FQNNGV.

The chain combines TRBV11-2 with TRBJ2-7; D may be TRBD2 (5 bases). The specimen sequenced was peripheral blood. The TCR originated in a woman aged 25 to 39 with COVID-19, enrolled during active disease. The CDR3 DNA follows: TGTGCCAGCAGCAGGAGGACGGTTCGCGACGAGCAGTACTTC. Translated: CASSRRTVRDEQYF.